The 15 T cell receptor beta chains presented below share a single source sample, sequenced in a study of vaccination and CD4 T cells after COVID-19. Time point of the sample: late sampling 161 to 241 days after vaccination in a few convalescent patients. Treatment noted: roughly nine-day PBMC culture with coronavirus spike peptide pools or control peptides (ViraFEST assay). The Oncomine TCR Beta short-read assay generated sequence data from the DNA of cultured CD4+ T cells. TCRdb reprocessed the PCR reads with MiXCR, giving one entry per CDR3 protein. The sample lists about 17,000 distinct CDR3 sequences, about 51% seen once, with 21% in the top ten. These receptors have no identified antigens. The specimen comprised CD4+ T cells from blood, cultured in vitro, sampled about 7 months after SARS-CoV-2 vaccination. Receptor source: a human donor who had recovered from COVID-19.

The CDR3 spells CASSVKGCRENQPQHF. The CDR3 DNA is TGTGCCAGCAGCGTAAAGGGCTGCCGGGAGAATCAGCCCCAGCATTTT. The chain carries TRBV7-3 and TRBJ1-5; D is unclear. The germline V gene encodes CDR1 SGHTA and CDR2 FQGTGA. Trimming removed 5 bases at V and 4 bases at J, with 18 bases between. This CDR3 is 16 amino acids long.

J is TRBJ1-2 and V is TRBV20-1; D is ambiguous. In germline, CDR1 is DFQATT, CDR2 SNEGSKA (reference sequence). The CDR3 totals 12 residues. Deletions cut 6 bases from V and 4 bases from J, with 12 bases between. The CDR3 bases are TGCAGTGCCAGCAGTGAAAGCTATGGCTACACCTTC. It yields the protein CSASSESYGYTF.

CDR3 sequence: CASSPRGRRADTGELFF. In DNA, the CDR3 is TGTGCCAGCTCTCCCCGCGGCCGCCGTGCGGACACCGGGGAGCTGTTTTTT. The gene calls are TRBV2 and TRBJ2-2; D is undetermined. The V end lost 8 bases, the J end lost 3 bases, and 22 bases lay between the germline ends. The length of the CDR3 is 17 residues. The germline gives CDR1 SNHLY, CDR2 FYNNEI.

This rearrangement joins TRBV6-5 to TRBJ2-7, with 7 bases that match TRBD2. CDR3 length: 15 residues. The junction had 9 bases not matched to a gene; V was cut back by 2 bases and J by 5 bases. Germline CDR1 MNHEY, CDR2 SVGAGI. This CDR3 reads CASSYTGEGRHEQYF. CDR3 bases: TGTGCCAGCAGTTACACGGGGGAGGGCCGCCACGAGCAGTACTTC.

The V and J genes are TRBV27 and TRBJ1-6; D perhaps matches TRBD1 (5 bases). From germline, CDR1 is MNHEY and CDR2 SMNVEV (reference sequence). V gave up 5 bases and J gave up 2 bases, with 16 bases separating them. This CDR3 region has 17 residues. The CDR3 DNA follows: TGTGCCAGCAGTCCGACCATTCTGGGGCCCTATAATTCACCCCTCCACTTT. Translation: CASSPTILGPYNSPLHF.

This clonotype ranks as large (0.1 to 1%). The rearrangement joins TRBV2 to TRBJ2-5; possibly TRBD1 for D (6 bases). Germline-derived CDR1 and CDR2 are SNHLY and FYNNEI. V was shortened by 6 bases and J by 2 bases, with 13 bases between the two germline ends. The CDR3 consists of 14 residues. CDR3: CASRNRDRQETQYF. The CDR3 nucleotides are TGTGCCAGCAGAAACAGGGACCGGCAAGAGACCCAGTACTTC.

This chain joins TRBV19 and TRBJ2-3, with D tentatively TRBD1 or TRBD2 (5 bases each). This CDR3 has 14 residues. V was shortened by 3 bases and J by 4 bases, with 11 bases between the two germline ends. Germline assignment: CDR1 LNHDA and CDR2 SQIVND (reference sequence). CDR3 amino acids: CASSMGEGSDTQYF. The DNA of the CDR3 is TGTGCCAGTAGTATGGGTGAGGGGTCAGATACGCAGTATTTT.

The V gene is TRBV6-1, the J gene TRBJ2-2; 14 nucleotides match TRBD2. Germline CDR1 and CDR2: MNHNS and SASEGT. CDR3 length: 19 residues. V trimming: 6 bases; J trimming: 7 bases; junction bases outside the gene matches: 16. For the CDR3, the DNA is TGTGCCAGCAGGGCCCCAAGGGGACTAGCGGGAGTGTGGGTCGGGGAGCTGTTTTTT. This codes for CASRAPRGLAGVWVGELFF.

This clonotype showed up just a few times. The CDR3 DNA follows: TGTGCCAGCAGTGTGGAGGGGCGGTCACCCCTCCACTTT. Encoded protein: CASSVEGRSPLHF. The chain carries TRBV2 and TRBJ1-6, with D perhaps TRBD1 (5 bases). Germline values: CDR1 SNHLY, CDR2 FYNNEI. V shed 4 bases and J shed 10 bases, with 11 bases lying between them. This CDR3 spans 13 amino acids. Full variable domain (outside the CDR3, taken from reference TRBV2 and TRBJ1-6): EPEVTQTPSHQVTQMGQEVILRCVPISNHLYFYWYRQILGQKVEFLVSFYNNEISEKSEIFDDQFSVERPDGSNFTLKIRSTKLEDSAMYFCASSVEGRSPLHFGNGTRLTVT.

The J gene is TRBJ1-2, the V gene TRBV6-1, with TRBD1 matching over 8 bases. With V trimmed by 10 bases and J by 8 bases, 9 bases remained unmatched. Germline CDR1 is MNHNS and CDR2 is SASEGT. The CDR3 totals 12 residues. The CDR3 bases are TGTGCCACAAACCAGGGGGCCGAGGGCTACACCTTC. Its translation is CATNQGAEGYTF.

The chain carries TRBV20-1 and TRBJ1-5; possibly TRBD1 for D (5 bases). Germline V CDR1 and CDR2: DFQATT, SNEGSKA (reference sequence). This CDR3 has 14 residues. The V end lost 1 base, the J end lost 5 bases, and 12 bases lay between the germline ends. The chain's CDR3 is CSARAMGPDQPQHF. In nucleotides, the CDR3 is TGCAGTGCTAGAGCAATGGGACCAGATCAGCCCCAGCATTTT.

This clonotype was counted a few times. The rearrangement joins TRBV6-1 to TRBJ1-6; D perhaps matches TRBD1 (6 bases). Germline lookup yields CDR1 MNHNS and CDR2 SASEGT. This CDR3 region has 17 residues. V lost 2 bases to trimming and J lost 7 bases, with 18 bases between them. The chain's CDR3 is CASSEQAGAVGNSPLHF. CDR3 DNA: TGTGCCAGCAGTGAACAGGCGGGGGCGGTGGGGAATTCACCCCTCCACTTT.

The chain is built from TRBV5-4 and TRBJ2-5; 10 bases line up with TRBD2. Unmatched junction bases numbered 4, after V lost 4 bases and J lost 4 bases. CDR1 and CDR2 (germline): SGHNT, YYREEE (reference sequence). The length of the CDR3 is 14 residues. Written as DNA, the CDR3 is TGTGCCAGCAGCCCCAGACTAGCGGGAGAGACCCAGTACTTC. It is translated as CASSPRLAGETQYF.

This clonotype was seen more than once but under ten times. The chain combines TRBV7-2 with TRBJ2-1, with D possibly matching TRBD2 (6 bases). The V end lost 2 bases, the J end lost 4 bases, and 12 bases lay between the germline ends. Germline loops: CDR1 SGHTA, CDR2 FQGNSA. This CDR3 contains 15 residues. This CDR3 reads CASSLSSGYYNEQFF. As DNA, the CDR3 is TGTGCCAGCAGCTTAAGTAGCGGTTATTACAATGAGCAGTTCTTC. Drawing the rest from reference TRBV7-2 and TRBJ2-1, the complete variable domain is GAGVSQSPSNKVTEKGKDVELRCDPISGHTALYWYRQSLGQGLEFLIYFQGNSAPDKSGLPSDRFSAERTGGSVSTLTIQRTQQEDSAVYLCASSLSSGYYNEQFFGPGTRLTVL.

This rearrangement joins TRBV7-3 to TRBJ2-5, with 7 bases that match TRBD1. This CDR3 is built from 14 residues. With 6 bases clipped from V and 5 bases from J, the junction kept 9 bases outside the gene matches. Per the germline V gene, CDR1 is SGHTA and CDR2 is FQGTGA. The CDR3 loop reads CASSPGQRRETQYF. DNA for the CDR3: TGTGCCAGCAGTCCGGGACAGAGGAGGGAGACCCAGTACTTC. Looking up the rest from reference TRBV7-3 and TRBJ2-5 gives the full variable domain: GAGVSQTPSNKVTEKGKYVELRCDPISGHTALYWYRQSLGQGPEFLIYFQGTGAADDSGLPNDRFFAVRPEGSVSTLKIQRTERGDSAVYLCASSPGQRRETQYFGPGTRLLVL.